Detailed here is one T cell receptor beta chain. This clone was detected once. Its antigen remains undetermined. Base qualities are not at hand, and no much larger clone is one base apart. The data stem from a study of control samples from healthy donors and cancer patients (dated by TCRdb to about 2020). Including the terminal cysteine and phenylalanine, the CDR3 comprises 15 residues. CDR3 DNA only is kept here, 45 bases in frame from base 1. According to the germline V gene (reference sequence), CDR1 reads LNHDA and CDR2 reads SQIVND. Trimming removed 8 bases from V and 0 bases from J; the gene matches leave 6 bases unexplained. Library construction relied on the immunoSEQ multiplex PCR assay. TCRdb obtained this table from immuneACCESS and retained in-frame rearrangements with V and J assigned. These tables miss some clones; where compared with another copy, unresolved V genes account for less than half of the shortfall, and the remainder is unexplained. The sample contains 35,000 to 55,000 clones, 80% to 95% of them found a single time. The ten top clones hold approximately 23% of the sample.

Sequencing input: PBMCs. The clonotype was recovered from a woman aged 40 to 50 with head and neck cancer. The V and J segments used are TRBV19 and TRBJ1-5; 8 bases in the junction line up with TRBD1. The DNA sequence follows: TGTGCCAGTTCGGACAGGGTCGATAGCAATCAGCCCCAGCATTTT. This sequence encodes CASSDRVDSNQPQHF.